The 14 T cell receptor beta chains listed next were all sequenced from one sample in a study of blood T cell repertoires in COVID-19 (TCRdb year 2020). The receptor library was made with the immunoSEQ multiplex PCR assay. The clones in this table, taken by TCRdb from immuneACCESS, are in-frame only. Not every clone is retained; where verified, under half of the shortfall comes from an unresolved V gene, and the cause of the rest is unknown. Counted in this sample were about 130,000 clones; approximately 83% of them appeared once. Of the sample, 27% falls within the top ten clones. The sequencing sample was made of peripheral blood. The source of these receptors is a woman older than 75 with acute or convalescent COVID-19.

The chain is built from TRBV28 and TRBJ1-2; possibly TRBD1 for D (5 bases). V lost 1 base and J lost 3, with 9 bases in between. Germline loops: CDR1 MDHEN, CDR2 SYDVKM. This CDR3 spans 14 amino acids. DNA for the CDR3: TGTGCCAGCAGTTTATCCCCGACAGACTATGGCTACACCTTC. It specifies CASSLSPTDYGYTF.

The CDR3 coding sequence is TGTGCCAGCAGCTTAGGGTCCTTGCGGGGGGGCCGAGAGACCCAGTACTTC. Translation gives CASSLGSLRGGRETQYF. The rearrangement joins TRBV7-9 to TRBJ2-5, with 9 bases lining up with TRBD2. The trim removed 1 base at V and 4 bases at J, leaving 10 bases unmatched. The V gene's germline CDR1 is SEHNR and CDR2 FQNEAQ (reference sequence). The CDR3 is made up of 17 amino acids.

The chain joins TRBV19 to TRBJ1-6; D uncertain. This CDR3 comprises 17 residues. CDR1 LNHDA and CDR2 SQIVND come from the germline V gene (reference sequence). Trimming cost V 2 bases and J 0 bases, with 11 bases left between them. CDR3 amino acids: CASSISGISSYNSPLHF. The CDR3 DNA is TGTGCCAGTAGTATATCGGGGATAAGCTCCTATAATTCACCCCTCCACTTT.

The chain couples TRBV5-1 to TRBJ2-1; 7 bases are a match to TRBD1. Germline assignment: CDR1 SGHRS and CDR2 YFSETQ. The CDR3 has 15 amino acids. With 4 bases clipped from V and 9 bases from J, the junction kept 13 bases outside the gene matches. The CDR3, as DNA: TGCGCCAGCAGCCTGGCCGGGACAGTAGGGGGTGAGCAGTTCTTC. Protein product: CASSLAGTVGGEQFF.

This clone was recorded once. The chain uses TRBV7-9 and TRBJ2-1; D uncertain. V gave up 1 base and J gave up 6 bases, with 10 bases separating them. Germline lookup yields CDR1 SEHNR and CDR2 FQNEAQ (reference sequence). This CDR3 is built from 14 residues. The CDR3 is CASSLELNLNEQFF. The DNA of the CDR3 is TGTGCCAGCAGCTTAGAACTGAATCTCAATGAGCAGTTCTTC.

The rearrangement uses TRBV6-6 and TRBJ1-2, with D unresolved. V shed 0 bases and J shed 3 bases, with 8 bases lying between them. CDR3 length: 14 amino acids. CDR1 and CDR2 (germline): MNHNY, SVGAGI (reference sequence). The CDR3 bases are TGTGCCAGCAGTTACTCGACGGGATACTATGGCTACACCTTC. Translated: CASSYSTGYYGYTF.

The rearrangement uses TRBV5-4 and TRBJ1-3, with no clear D. V gave up 3 bases and J gave up 0 bases, with 10 bases separating them. CDR1 and CDR2 from the germline V gene are SGHNT and YYREEE (reference sequence). CDR3 length equals 15 residues. CDR3 residues: CASSSARDSGNTIYF. As DNA, the CDR3 is TGTGCCAGCAGCTCGGCACGGGACTCTGGAAACACCATATATTTT.

This clone was seen a handful of times. V usage is TRBV5-4 and J usage is TRBJ2-5; D not certain. There are 12 residues in the CDR3. CDR1 is SGHNT and CDR2 is YYREEE in the germline V gene (reference sequence). Trimming shortened V by 0 bases and J by 5 bases, and 5 bases separated the two germline ends. The CDR3 DNA reads TGTGCCAGCAGCTTGGAAGAGGAGACCCAGTACTTC. Translating it yields CASSLEEETQYF.

V usage is TRBV6-5 and J usage is TRBJ1-1; D perhaps matches TRBD1 (5 bases). This CDR3 is 13 amino acids long. From germline, CDR1 is MNHEY and CDR2 SVGAGI. V was shortened by 6 bases and J by 1 base, with 9 bases between the two germline ends. The CDR3 is CASRRGRNTEAFF. The CDR3, as DNA: TGTGCCAGCAGAAGGGGTAGGAACACTGAAGCTTTCTTT.

This clone was counted once. This chain uses TRBV5-8 with TRBJ1-1; D may be TRBD1 (5 bases). V gave up 1 base and J gave up 4 bases, with 8 bases separating them. Per germline, CDR1 SGHTS and CDR2 YDEGEE. The CDR3 length is 13 residues. The CDR3 bases are TGTGCCAGCAGCTTGAGGGGATTCACTGAAGCTTTCTTT. Protein sequence: CASSLRGFTEAFF.

This clone was found once. V is TRBV11-2 and J is TRBJ2-3; tentative D call: TRBD2 (5 bases). The CDR3 spans 14 residues. Trimming took off 3 bases at V and 2 bases at J, with 9 bases between the two ends. Germline V gives CDR1 SGHAT, CDR2 FQNNGV. CDR3 region: CASSFGRLTDTQYF. The CDR3 DNA is TGTGCCAGCAGCTTTGGGAGACTCACAGATACGCAGTATTTT.

The rearrangement uses TRBV28 and TRBJ1-1, with a possible D match to TRBD1 (5 bases). Germline CDR1 and CDR2: MDHEN and SYDVKM. The CDR3 consists of 13 residues. V lost 2 bases and J 11 bases, leaving 15 bases between the germline ends. This chain's CDR3 is CASSLRIGGGAFF. The CDR3 DNA sequence: TGTGCCAGCAGTTTACGCATTGGGGGGGGTGCTTTCTTT.

The chain carries TRBV2 and TRBJ1-6; D not resolved. The V gene's germline CDR1 is SNHLY and CDR2 FYNNEI. V shed 9 bases and J shed 10 bases, with 22 bases lying between them. The CDR3 extends over 15 amino acids. The CDR3 region has the DNA TGTGCCAGTAAGCTCTCCCTTTCAGGAGGCTCACCCCTCCACTTT. This encodes CASKLSLSGGSPLHF.

A few counts support this clone. This chain joins TRBV7-9 and TRBJ1-6; the D gene is possibly TRBD1 (5 bases). V shed 3 bases and J shed 7 bases, with 13 bases lying between them. This CDR3 has 15 residues. CDR1 and CDR2 (germline): SEHNR, FQNEAQ (reference sequence). Here the CDR3 DNA reads TGTGCCAGCAGCTTGATCGGACATGAAAATTCACCCCTCCACTTT. It is translated as CASSLIGHENSPLHF. Full variable domain (remainder filled in from reference TRBV7-9 and TRBJ1-6): DTGVSQNPRHKITKRGQNVTFRCDPISEHNRLYWYRQTLGQGPEFLTYFQNEAQLEKSRLLSDRFSAERPKGSFSTLEIQRTEQGDSAMYLCASSLIGHENSPLHFGNGTRLTVT.